Each of the 2 T cell receptor beta chains below was sequenced from the same sample in a study of neoadjuvant anti-PD-1 for oral cavity cancer. Assay: immunoSEQ multiplex PCR; the TCRdb copy retains only in-frame clones and omits some. The sample lists under 7,500 clones; roughly 54% were seen once. Here the sequenced sample was tumor tissue, taken before nivolumab (anti-PD-1) treatment. The source is a person between 40 and 85 years old with oral cavity squamous cell carcinoma.

The chain has TRBV9 and TRBJ1-2; no clear D. CDR1 SGDLS and CDR2 YYNGEE come from the germline V gene. The CDR3 contains 14 residues. The V end lost 0 bases, the J end lost 1 base, and 7 bases lay between the germline ends. CDR3 coding DNA: TGTGCCAGCAGCGTAGGACGGAATAACTATGGCTACACCTTC. This sequence encodes CASSVGRNNYGYTF.

The rearrangement joins TRBV6-5 to TRBJ1-1; the D gene is possibly TRBD1 (5 bases). V dropped 0 bases and J dropped 3 bases, with 8 bases sitting between them. The CDR3 is 14 residues long. Looked up from germline, CDR1 is MNHEY and CDR2 is SVGAGI. CDR3 in amino acids: CASSYSAGDTEAFF. CDR3 nucleotides: TGTGCCAGCAGTTACTCGGCGGGGGACACTGAAGCTTTCTTT.